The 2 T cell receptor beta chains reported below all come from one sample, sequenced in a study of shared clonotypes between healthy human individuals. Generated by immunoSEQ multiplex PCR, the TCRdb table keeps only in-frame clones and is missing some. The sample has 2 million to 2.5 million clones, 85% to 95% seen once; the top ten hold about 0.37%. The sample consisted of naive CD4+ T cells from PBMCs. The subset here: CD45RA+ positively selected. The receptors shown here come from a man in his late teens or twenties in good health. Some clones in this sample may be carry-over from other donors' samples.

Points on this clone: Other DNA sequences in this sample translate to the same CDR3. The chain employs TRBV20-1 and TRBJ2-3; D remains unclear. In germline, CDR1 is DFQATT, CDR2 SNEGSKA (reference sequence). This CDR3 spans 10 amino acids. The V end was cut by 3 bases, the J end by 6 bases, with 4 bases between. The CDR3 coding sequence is TGCAGTGCTAGCAAGGATACGCAGTATTTT. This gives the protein CSASKDTQYF.

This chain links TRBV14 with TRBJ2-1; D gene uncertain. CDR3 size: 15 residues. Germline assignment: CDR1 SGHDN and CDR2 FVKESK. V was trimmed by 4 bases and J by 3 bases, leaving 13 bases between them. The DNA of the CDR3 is TGTGCCAGCAGCCTCGGCGTATCCTTCTACAATGAGCAGTTCTTC. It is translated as CASSLGVSFYNEQFF.